The entry below gives a single T cell receptor beta chain sequence along with its context. The method was immunoSEQ multiplex PCR; TCRdb's version includes in-frame clones alone and lacks a portion of them. The top ten clones hold around 2.7% of a sample with about 150,000 clones, around four fifths of them seen once. The Seattle site enrolled patients during active infection and followed them longitudinally. These data belong to a study of blood T cell repertoires in COVID-19. The sample was peripheral blood. The sequence derives from a woman older than 75 with COVID-19, enrolled during active disease.

The CDR3 reads CASTLGTENSPLHF. The CDR3, as DNA: TGTGCCAGCACCCTCGGGACAGAGAATTCACCCCTCCACTTT. This rearrangement joins TRBV6-5 to TRBJ1-6, with TRBD1 matching over 7 bases. Germline V gene data show CDR1 as MNHEY and CDR2 as SVGAGI. CDR3 length: 14 residues. The V gene end was trimmed by 7 bases and the J gene end by 7 bases; junction bases not matched to a gene: 7.